This TCR beta chain emerged from a study of response to subunit inactivated influenza vaccine. Findings and limits, study-wide: A suggestion made by the authors is that each seasonal influenza vaccination recruits few new T cells.

MiXCR, run by TCRdb on the RT-PCR reads, gives a single entry per CDR3 protein. The repertoire holds 500,000 to 600,000 distinct CDR3 sequences, with approximately 13% as singletons. In regard to this clonotype: The antigen is unknown.

Trimming stripped 3 bases from V and 1 base from J, with 16 bases between. CDR3 length equals 16 residues. CDR1 SGHRS and CDR2 YFSETQ come from the germline V gene. The clonotype originates from a man aged 50-60 years who received an inactivated influenza vaccine. The chain carries TRBV5-1 and TRBJ1-1, with unresolved D. This specimen was PBMCs from blood, taken 35 to 45 days after vaccination. This CDR3 reads CASSSGPDTWNTEAFF. The CDR3 DNA reads TGCGCCAGCAGCTCCGGGCCCGACACATGGAACACTGAAGCTTTCTTT. The full variable domain, completed using reference TRBV5-1 and TRBJ1-1, is KAGVTQTPRYLIKTRGQQVTLSCSPISGHRSVSWYQQTPGQGLQFLFEYFSETQRNKGNFPGRFSGRQFSNSRSEMNVSTLELGDSALYLCASSSGPDTWNTEAFFGQGTRLTVV.